One sample yielded the 20 T cell receptor beta chains listed below, sequenced in a study of blood T cells in healthy people across ages. Using a J-beta primer mix together with a sample-barcoded 5' primer, a second PCR was run for about 6 to 12 cycles. TCRdb passed the 5' RACE reads through MiXCR, listing each CDR3 protein once. Among about 1.4 million distinct CDR3 sequences listed, 45% to 70% were seen once. Sequences were obtained from blood. The receptors stem from a man between 18 and 35 years old in good health.

This clonotype has more than one count but fewer than ten. The J gene is TRBJ2-1, the V gene TRBV6-5; the D is unclear. The CDR3 consists of 11 residues. Germline V gene sequence: CDR1 MNHEY, CDR2 SVGAGI. V lost 4 bases to trimming and J lost 10 bases, with 8 bases between them. The CDR3 DNA reads TGTGCCAGCAGTTCCCGGGCCGAGCAGTTCTTC. This sequence encodes CASSSRAEQFF.

V is TRBV3-1 and J is TRBJ2-2; no clear D. The germline V gene has CDR1 LGHDT and CDR2 YNNKEL (reference sequence). The CDR3 sequence is 13 residues long. V was trimmed by 6 bases and J by 6 bases, leaving 11 bases between them. CDR3 in amino acids: CASSRWAAGELFF. The CDR3 DNA follows: TGTGCCAGCAGTCGCTGGGCCGCCGGGGAGCTGTTTTTT.

V gene TRBV10-3 combines with J gene TRBJ2-7, with D perhaps TRBD1 (6 bases). V was pared by 6 bases and J by 0 bases, with 18 bases between. The CDR3 is 16 residues long. Per the germline V gene, CDR1 is ENHRY and CDR2 is SYGVKD. Written as DNA, the CDR3 is TGTGCCATCAGCCCGACCCGTAGGGGGTTCTCCTACGAGCAGTACTTC. It codes for CAISPTRRGFSYEQYF.

This chain joins TRBV5-1 and TRBJ2-1; D not resolved. In germline, CDR1 is SGHRS, CDR2 YFSETQ. The CDR3 has 16 amino acids. V was shortened by 0 bases and J by 0 bases, with 10 bases between the two germline ends. CDR3 nucleotides: TGCGCCAGCAGCTTGGAAATCGCTAGCTCCTACAATGAGCAGTTCTTC. Amino acids: CASSLEIASSYNEQFF.

In its sample, this clonotype was seen a few times. CDR3 coding DNA: TGTGCCAGCAGCTTAGTGGTCAGGGACTATGGCTACACCTTC. Protein: CASSLVVRDYGYTF. The chain recombines TRBV7-2 with TRBJ1-2; D perhaps matches TRBD1 (5 bases). The CDR3 has 14 residues. V was trimmed by 1 base and J by 3 bases, leaving 9 bases between them. The germline CDR1 and CDR2 sequences are SGHTA and FQGNSA.

This rearrangement joins TRBV20-1 to TRBJ2-2, with TRBD1 identical over 7 bases. This CDR3 is 15 amino acids long. V shed 1 base and J 6 bases; nucleotides not matched to a gene: 8. Germline lookup yields CDR1 DFQATT and CDR2 SNEGSKA (reference sequence). DNA for the CDR3: TGCAGTGCTAGAGCCCAGACAGGGTGGGCCGGGGAGCTGTTTTTT. Protein: CSARAQTGWAGELFF.

This clonotype turned up a few times. The chain carries TRBV20-1 and TRBJ1-2; D unresolved. Looked up from germline, CDR1 is DFQATT and CDR2 is SNEGSKA (reference sequence). V gave up 3 bases and J gave up 4 bases, with 12 bases separating them. The CDR3 loop spans 13 amino acids. CDR3 DNA sequence: TGCAGTGCTAGTGTCGGTCGTGGCTATGGCTACACCTTC. It encodes CSASVGRGYGYTF.

V and J are TRBV5-4 and TRBJ2-1, with D possibly matching TRBD2 (5 bases). The CDR3 totals 12 residues. The germline gives CDR1 SGHNT, CDR2 YYREEE (reference sequence). V lost 1 base, J lost 10 bases, and 9 bases lay in between. The CDR3 bases are TGTGCCAGCAGCTTGCCTTCGGGAGAGCAGTTCTTC. As protein: CASSLPSGEQFF.

The rearrangement joins TRBV27 to TRBJ1-5; D ambiguous. There are 12 residues in the CDR3. V lost 6 bases to trimming and J lost 7 bases, with 10 bases between them. Germline-derived CDR1 and CDR2 are MNHEY and SMNVEV (reference sequence). The CDR3 here is CASRTPGQPQHF. The CDR3, as DNA: TGTGCCAGCAGGACACCTGGGCAGCCCCAGCATTTT.

This clonotype was picked up a small number of times. The chain carries TRBV6-5 and TRBJ2-7; 7 bases map to TRBD1. The CDR3 consists of 13 residues. Germline-derived CDR1 and CDR2 are MNHEY and SVGAGI. Unmatched junction bases numbered 8, after V lost 10 bases and J lost 2 bases. CDR3 DNA sequence: TGTGCCACTCGCGACAGGGATCCCTACGAGCAGTACTTC. Encoded protein: CATRDRDPYEQYF.

The chain combines TRBV6-5 with TRBJ1-1, with 7 bases lining up with TRBD1. V lost 0 bases to trimming and J lost 0 bases; unmatched junction nucleotides: 7. Germline CDR1 is MNHEY and CDR2 is SVGAGI. The CDR3 extends over 17 amino acids. This CDR3 is CASSYSRDRYMNTEAFF. CDR3 sequence (DNA): TGTGCCAGCAGTTACTCCCGGGACAGATATATGAACACTGAAGCTTTCTTT.

The rearrangement uses TRBV25-1 and TRBJ2-7, with D hard to call. The CDR3 contains 12 residues. The V gene's germline CDR1 is MGHDK and CDR2 SYGVNS. Trimming removed 2 bases at V and 9 bases at J, with 11 bases between. As DNA, the CDR3 is TGTGCCAGCAGTGAAGAAGGGAAGGGGCAGTACTTC. Translation: CASSEEGKGQYF.

This chain links TRBV25-1 with TRBJ2-3, with D perhaps TRBD1 (6 bases). The CDR3 consists of 11 residues. With 7 bases removed from V and 6 bases from J, the gap between germline ends came to 8 bases. From germline, CDR1 is MGHDK and CDR2 SYGVNS. CDR3 residues: CASIRGDTQYF. In DNA, the CDR3 is TGTGCCAGCATAAGGGGGGATACGCAGTATTTT.

This chain links TRBV28 with TRBJ2-7, with D possibly being TRBD2 (5 bases). Trimming pared 6 bases from V and 1 base from J, leaving 16 bases between. This CDR3 is built from 15 residues. CDR1 MDHEN and CDR2 SYDVKM come from the germline V gene. CDR3 nucleotides: TGTGCCAGCAGCCCCATAAAGACGGGGTCCTACGAGCAGTACTTC. As protein: CASSPIKTGSYEQYF. The entire variable domain, with the rest obtained from reference TRBV28 and TRBJ2-7, is as follows: DVKVTQSSRYLVKRTGEKVFLECVQDMDHENMFWYRQDPGLGLRLIYFSYDVKMKEKGDIPEGYSVSREKKERFSLILESASTNQTSMYLCASSPIKTGSYEQYFGPGTRLTVT.

This clonotype has only one observation. This chain connects TRBV7-6 to TRBJ2-5, with 10 bases aligning to TRBD1. Per germline, CDR1 SGHVS and CDR2 FNYEAQ. With V trimmed by 2 bases and J by 2 bases, 8 bases remained unmatched. The CDR3 has 17 amino acids. CDR3 loop: CASSLPSGTGVQETQYF. CDR3 coding DNA: TGTGCCAGCAGCTTACCTTCGGGGACAGGGGTTCAAGAGACCCAGTACTTC.

The chain uses TRBV20-1 and TRBJ2-1, with D perhaps given as TRBD1 or TRBD2 (5 bases each). Germline V lookup: CDR1 DFQATT, CDR2 SNEGSKA (reference sequence). The CDR3 is 14 residues long. V shed 5 bases and J shed 7 bases, with 18 bases lying between them. As DNA, the CDR3 is TGCAGTGCTGGAAGAGGGGCCCCCAGTAATGAGCAGTTCTTC. Amino acid sequence: CSAGRGAPSNEQFF.

CDR3 loop: CASSQPGGHGTEAFF. CDR3 DNA sequence: TGTGCCAGCAGCCAGCCCGGGGGGCACGGGACTGAAGCTTTCTTT. The chain employs TRBV3-1 and TRBJ1-1; D possibly corresponds to TRBD1 (6 bases). CDR3 length equals 15 residues. V lost 3 bases to trimming and J lost 5 bases, with 16 bases between them. Germline loops: CDR1 LGHDT, CDR2 YNNKEL (reference sequence).

This clonotype was picked up a small number of times. The chain joins TRBV29-1 to TRBJ1-4; no clear D. The V end lost 7 bases, the J end lost 5 bases, and 17 bases lay between the germline ends. CDR3 length: 14 amino acids. Germline V gene sequence: CDR1 SQVTM, CDR2 ANQGSEA. The CDR3 DNA follows: TGCAGCGCCCAGGCGGGTGGGAGAAATGAAAAACTGTTTTTT. Its translation: CSAQAGGRNEKLFF. Complete variable domain (other parts from reference TRBV29-1 and TRBJ1-4): SAVISQKPSRDICQRGTSLTIQCQVDSQVTMMFWYRQQPGQSLTLIATANQGSEATYESGFVIDKFPISRPNLTFSTLTVSNMSPEDSSIYLCSAQAGGRNEKLFFGSGTQLSVL.

V usage is TRBV15 and J usage is TRBJ1-5, with a possible D match to TRBD1 (5 bases). V lost 5 bases and J 0 bases, leaving 8 bases between the germline ends. Per the germline V gene, CDR1 is LNHNV and CDR2 is YYDKDF (reference sequence). The CDR3 sequence is 14 residues long. The CDR3 sequence: CATSGRGSNQPQHF. CDR3 DNA sequence: TGTGCCACCAGCGGTAGGGGTAGCAATCAGCCCCAGCATTTT.

The V and J genes are TRBV12-3 or TRBV12-4 and TRBJ2-7, with D perhaps TRBD2 (6 bases). Trimming removed 2 bases from V and 1 base from J, with 15 bases in between. The CDR3 consists of 16 residues. The chain's CDR3 is CASSLSASAPSYEQYF. The CDR3 bases are TGTGCCAGCAGTTTATCAGCTAGCGCCCCATCCTACGAGCAGTACTTC.